Reported below is one TCR beta chain. The antigen remains unidentified. The CDR3 runs to 15 residues. Germline lookup yields CDR1 SGHVS and CDR2 FQNEAQ. Trimming cost V 4 bases and J 2 bases; bases outside gene matches: 5. The data were taken from a study of cytomegalovirus exposure and HLA in healthy donors. General study results and limits: A few chains tied to CMV proved CMV antigen-specific in vitro.

Primers for the PCR totalled 60 Vbeta and 13 Jbeta. Here immunoSEQ multiplex PCR was the method, and the copy in TCRdb shows in-frame clones only, minus some. The sample records some 200,000 clones, 85% to 90% being singletons. This TCR was sampled from a woman aged 18-29 years in good health and CMV-seronegative. Material for sequencing was PBMCs. The chain links TRBV7-8 to TRBJ2-7; TRBD2 matches at 10 bases. The CDR3, as DNA: TGTGCCAGCAGCTCCTGGACTAGCGGCCCCTACGAGCAGTACTTC. It codes for CASSSWTSGPYEQYF.